Following are 21 T cell receptor beta chains from one sample sequenced in a study of long-term antiretroviral therapy in people with HIV. The assay used was immunoSEQ (version v3.0), run at survey level. Generated by immunoSEQ multiplex PCR, the TCRdb table keeps only in-frame clones and is missing some. The sample yields about 17,000 clones, 60% to 80% seen once. The sample in question was unsorted PBMCs, obtained 2.3 years after starting antiretroviral therapy. The source of these receptors is a woman aged 40 to 50 with HIV.

The V and J genes are TRBV7-2 and TRBJ1-1; D ambiguous. Trimming removed 3 bases from V and 1 base from J, with 9 bases in between. The V gene's germline CDR1 is SGHTA and CDR2 FQGNSA. The CDR3 has 14 amino acids. The CDR3 coding sequence is TGTGCCAGCAGCTTTGACGGGTGGAACACTGAAGCTTTCTTT. It codes for CASSFDGWNTEAFF.

The chain recombines TRBV27 with TRBJ2-3, with a weak D call TRBD2 (6 bases). This CDR3 region has 15 residues. The germline gives CDR1 MNHEY, CDR2 SMNVEV (reference sequence). The V gene lost 2 bases and the J gene lost 0 bases, with 9 bases spanning the gap. The CDR3 DNA sequence: TGTGCCAGCAGTTTAGCGGGGCCTAGCACAGATACGCAGTATTTT. Translated: CASSLAGPSTDTQYF.

The V gene is TRBV7-9, the J gene TRBJ2-5, with a weak D call TRBD2 (6 bases). The germline V gene has CDR1 SEHNR and CDR2 FQNEAQ (reference sequence). V dropped 3 bases and J dropped 5 bases, with 10 bases sitting between them. This CDR3 has 13 residues. The CDR3 region is CASSLPGVETQYF. CDR3 coding DNA: TGTGCCAGCAGCTTGCCGGGAGTTGAGACCCAGTACTTC.

The rearrangement joins TRBV5-4 to TRBJ2-1; D uncertain. CDR3 length: 12 amino acids. Germline V gene sequence: CDR1 SGHNT, CDR2 YYREEE (reference sequence). Between the trimmed V and J ends, which lost 5 bases and 4 bases, there was a span of 7 bases. DNA of the CDR3: TGTGCCAGCAGTACCCCTTACAATGAGCAGTTCTTC. Translated, it gives CASSTPYNEQFF.

The chain joins TRBV2 to TRBJ2-5; 9 bases match TRBD1. The ends lost 5 bases at V and 4 bases at J; junction bases unmatched: 8. This CDR3 comprises 15 residues. Germline V CDR1 and CDR2: SNHLY, FYNNEI. The CDR3 sequence is CASSPGQGSGETQYF. CDR3 DNA sequence: TGTGCCAGCAGTCCGGGACAGGGTAGCGGAGAGACCCAGTACTTC.

The chain links TRBV7-2 to TRBJ1-1; no clear D gene. Germline assignment: CDR1 SGHTA and CDR2 FQGNSA. There are 18 residues in the CDR3. Trimming stripped 2 bases from V and 3 bases from J, with 22 bases between. This chain's CDR3 is CASSLRPVRVGSDTEAFF. In nucleotides, the CDR3 is TGTGCCAGCAGCTTACGACCCGTGAGGGTGGGCAGCGACACTGAAGCTTTCTTT.

The rearrangement links TRBV30 to TRBJ1-2; 10 bases map to TRBD1. CDR1 and CDR2 (germline): GTSNPN, SVGIG (reference sequence). The CDR3 is 14 amino acids. V gave up 0 bases and J gave up 7 bases; unmatched junction bases: 5. CDR3 sequence: CAWSVGQGVVGYTF. DNA of the CDR3: TGTGCCTGGAGTGTAGGACAGGGGGTGGTTGGCTACACCTTC.

The chain joins TRBV11-2 to TRBJ2-1, with 7 nucleotides matching TRBD2. J lost 3 bases, V lost 8 bases, and 7 bases had no gene match. The germline gives CDR1 SGHAT, CDR2 FQNNGV. The CDR3 covers 14 residues. CDR3 nucleotides: TGTGCCAGCGCGGCGGGAGTGATCTACAATGAGCAGTTCTTC. Amino acids: CASAAGVIYNEQFF.

The chain has TRBV19 and TRBJ1-5; 8 nucleotides agree with TRBD1. V dropped 5 bases and J dropped 7; count of bases not matched to a gene: 10. This CDR3 is 15 amino acids long. Germline CDR1 is LNHDA and CDR2 is SQIVND (reference sequence). The CDR3 protein is CASSPGDRSLQPQHF. In nucleotides, the CDR3 is TGTGCCAGTAGTCCAGGGGACAGGTCTCTGCAGCCCCAGCATTTT.

The rearrangement joins TRBV7-8 to TRBJ1-2; the match to TRBD1 covers 10 bases. Germline CDR1 reads SGHVS; CDR2 reads FQNEAQ. The ends lost 5 bases at V and 8 bases at J; junction bases unmatched: 5. This CDR3 spans 13 amino acids. The CDR3, as DNA: TGTGCCAGCAGCCTCGGGACAGGGGTGGGCTACACCTTC. This encodes CASSLGTGVGYTF. Supplemented by reference TRBV7-8 and TRBJ1-2, the full variable domain reads GAGVSQSPRYKVAKRGQDVALRCDPISGHVSLFWYQQALGQGPEFLTYFQNEAQLDKSGLPSDRFFAERPEGSVSTLKIQRTQQEDSAVYLCASSLGTGVGYTFGSGTRLTVV.

The chain is built from TRBV28 and TRBJ1-2; maybe TRBD1 (5 bases). The CDR3 runs to 13 residues. Trimming left V 3 bases short and J 4 bases short, with 9 bases between. Looked up from germline, CDR1 is MDHEN and CDR2 is SYDVKM. The CDR3 DNA reads TGTGCCAGCAGTTTTGGGGGAAGCTATGGCTACACCTTC. Encoded protein: CASSFGGSYGYTF.

This CDR3 is CASSLAGWSTDTQYF. CDR3 nucleotide sequence: TGTGCCAGCAGCTTAGCTGGGTGGAGCACAGATACGCAGTATTTT. The V call is TRBV7-6, the J call TRBJ2-3; D not certain. The CDR3 has 15 residues. In germline, CDR1 is SGHVS, CDR2 FNYEAQ. V lost 0 bases, J lost 0 bases, and 7 bases lay in between.

This clone was seen a few times. J is TRBJ1-6 and V is TRBV4-1; D unresolved. The V end lost 3 bases, the J end lost 7 bases, and 13 bases lay between the germline ends. The CDR3 contains 15 residues. Germline loops: CDR1 MGHRA, CDR2 YSYEKL. The CDR3 bases are TGCGCCAGCAGCCAGGCTCAGACGGGGAATTCACCCCTCCACTTT. Its translation: CASSQAQTGNSPLHF.

This clone was counted a few times. The chain couples TRBV6-5 to TRBJ1-2, with no clear D. Deletions cut 5 bases from V and 7 bases from J, with 11 bases between. Germline V gene lookup returns CDR1 MNHEY and CDR2 SVGAGI. This CDR3 spans 12 amino acids. In DNA form, the CDR3 reads TGTGCCAGCAGTCCCGGTGGCCTTGGCTACACCTTC. This sequence encodes CASSPGGLGYTF.

This clone was observed a few times. V is TRBV2 and J is TRBJ1-6; 9 bases agree with TRBD1. Per germline, CDR1 SNHLY and CDR2 FYNNEI. V shed 2 bases, J shed 10 bases, and the junction held 6 bases outside the gene matches. The CDR3 length is 15 residues. The CDR3 DNA reads TGTGCCAGCAGTGAATTCGGGACAGGGTTGTCACCCCTCCACTTT. It is translated as CASSEFGTGLSPLHF.

The genes are TRBV5-4 and TRBJ2-1; 11 bases are shared with TRBD2. With 0 bases clipped from V and 9 bases from J, the junction kept 5 bases outside the gene matches. The germline CDR1 and CDR2 sequences are SGHNT and YYREEE (reference sequence). This CDR3 has 15 residues. CDR3 in DNA: TGTGCCAGCAGCTTGGCGGGGACTAGCGGCGGTGAGCAGTTCTTC. Translation gives CASSLAGTSGGEQFF. The variable domain in full, completed from reference TRBV5-4 and TRBJ2-1, reads ETGVTQSPTHLIKTRGQQVTLRCSSQSGHNTVSWYQQALGQGPQFIFQYYREEENGRGNFPPRFSGLQFPNYSSELNVNALELDDSALYLCASSLAGTSGGEQFFGPGTRLTVL.

This chain uses TRBV7-9 with TRBJ1-2; D gene ambiguous. The CDR3 is made up of 12 amino acids. Germline V lookup: CDR1 SEHNR, CDR2 FQNEAQ (reference sequence). The V gene lost 4 bases and the J gene lost 8 bases, with 11 bases spanning the gap. For the CDR3, the DNA is TGTGCCAGCAGCTCGGCAAGGGAGGGCTACACCTTC. It specifies CASSSAREGYTF.

The chain couples TRBV6-5 to TRBJ2-1, with 7 nucleotides matching TRBD2. The length of the CDR3 is 16 residues. CDR1 MNHEY and CDR2 SVGAGI come from the germline V gene. V was pared by 0 bases and J by 1 base, with 3 bases of the junction left unmatched. CDR3 residues: CASSYSPAGSYNEQFF. In DNA form, the CDR3 reads TGTGCCAGCAGTTACTCACCAGCGGGGTCCTACAATGAGCAGTTCTTC.

This rearrangement joins TRBV6-5 to TRBJ1-2; D is unresolved. Germline lookup yields CDR1 MNHEY and CDR2 SVGAGI. CDR3 length equals 15 residues. Trimming cost V 0 bases and J 1 base, with 9 bases left between them. CDR3 nucleotide sequence: TGTGCCAGCAGTTACTCGACATCGGGTAACTATGGCTACACCTTC. Translation: CASSYSTSGNYGYTF.

V gene TRBV2 combines with J gene TRBJ2-1; D may be TRBD1 (6 bases). Trimming shortened V by 7 bases and J by 10 bases, and 11 bases separated the two germline ends. The germline V gene encodes CDR1 SNHLY and CDR2 FYNNEI. This CDR3 has 11 amino acids. CDR3 DNA sequence: TGTGCCAGCACGGTGGGGGCCGAGCAGTTCTTC. This gives the protein CASTVGAEQFF.

This chain connects TRBV28 to TRBJ2-1; 7 bases are a match to TRBD1. The germline CDR1 and CDR2 sequences are MDHEN and SYDVKM. The CDR3 loop spans 15 amino acids. After removal of 2 bases from V and 3 bases from J, the junction contained 4 bases not matched to a gene. DNA for the CDR3: TGTGCCAGCAGTTTAGGGGGACAGATCTACAATGAGCAGTTCTTC. Encoded protein: CASSLGGQIYNEQFF.